The rows below give T cell receptor beta chains drawn from one sample of a study of T-cell memory formation after mild COVID-19. TCRdb recomputed calls from the 5' RACE reads with MiXCR, one row per CDR3 protein. The sample has about 430,000 distinct CDR3 sequences, roughly a quarter seen once. Material for sequencing was PBMCs or a T cell subset sorted from them (not recorded which). The origin of the receptors is an adult woman who had mild COVID-19 (a few samples of this study predate the infection). Cell type and time point are not known. Each CDR3 is given with its conserved first and last residue. Each record gives: D gene, clone size, J gene, V gene, CDR3 DNA, CDR3 protein. D genes are given only for firm matches. Clone size is not always given. Where it is, it says once, few, many or a class for expanded clones.

D gene: TRBD1; clone size: NA; J gene: TRBJ2-4; V gene: TRBV9; CDR3 DNA: TGTGCCAGCAGCCTCACAGGGACAGGGAAAGCCAAAAACATTCAGTACTTC; CDR3 protein: CASSLTGTGKAKNIQYF
D gene: NA; clone size: NA; J gene: TRBJ1-2; V gene: TRBV10-3; CDR3 DNA: TGTGCCATCAGTGAGCTCGGGACTCTTTATGGCTACACCTTC; CDR3 protein: CAISELGTLYGYTF
D gene: NA; clone size: many; J gene: TRBJ2-7; V gene: TRBV24-1; CDR3 DNA: TGTGCCACCAGTGACCCCGGGCAGGGGAACTCCTACGAGCAGTACTTC; CDR3 protein: CATSDPGQGNSYEQYF
D gene: NA; clone size: few; J gene: TRBJ1-2; V gene: TRBV5-1; CDR3 DNA: TGCGCCAGCAGCTTGGTCTTGGGGGAGAACGGCTACACCTTC; CDR3 protein: CASSLVLGENGYTF
D gene: NA; clone size: NA; J gene: TRBJ2-3; V gene: TRBV5-5; CDR3 DNA: TGTGCCAGCAGCCGAACGGGATCCCCTTCGGATACGCAGTATTTT; CDR3 protein: CASSRTGSPSDTQYF
D gene: NA; clone size: few; J gene: TRBJ1-1; V gene: TRBV7-9; CDR3 DNA: TGTGCCAGCAGTCTAAACATTCAAGGAGAAGCTTTCTTT; CDR3 protein: CASSLNIQGEAFF
D gene: TRBD2; clone size: few; J gene: TRBJ2-5; V gene: TRBV5-5; CDR3 DNA: TGTGCCAGCGCCCGTCTAGCGGGGGAGACCCAGTACTTC; CDR3 protein: CASARLAGETQYF
D gene: TRBD1; clone size: NA; J gene: TRBJ1-2; V gene: TRBV20-1; CDR3 DNA: TGCAGTGCTCCCCATCAGACAGGGGGGTCCTATGGCTACACCTTC; CDR3 protein: CSAPHQTGGSYGYTF
D gene: TRBD2; clone size: NA; J gene: TRBJ2-7; V gene: TRBV30; CDR3 DNA: TGTGCCTGGAGTCAGGGCGGGAGCTCCTACGAGCAGTACTTC; CDR3 protein: CAWSQGGSSYEQYF
D gene: TRBD1; clone size: few; J gene: TRBJ1-2; V gene: TRBV29-1; CDR3 DNA: TGCAGCGATCGAGACAGGGCCTATGGCTACACCTTC; CDR3 protein: CSDRDRAYGYTF
D gene: TRBD2; clone size: NA; J gene: TRBJ2-3; V gene: TRBV12-3/TRBV12-4; CDR3 DNA: TGTGCCAGCAGTTTCTCGCGGGGGGGCCTCGATACGCAGTATTTT; CDR3 protein: CASSFSRGGLDTQYF
D gene: TRBD1; clone size: NA; J gene: TRBJ1-1; V gene: TRBV7-9; CDR3 DNA: TGTGCCAGCAGCTTAGCCGGACAGGTCAACGGGGCTTTCTTT; CDR3 protein: CASSLAGQVNGAFF
D gene: TRBD1; clone size: few; J gene: TRBJ2-7; V gene: TRBV7-6; CDR3 DNA: TGTGCCAGCAGCTCTTCCGGGACAGGGGTATACGAGCAGTACTTC; CDR3 protein: CASSSSGTGVYEQYF
D gene: NA; clone size: NA; J gene: TRBJ2-5; V gene: TRBV5-6; CDR3 DNA: TGTGCCAGCAGCTTGGTTTTCAATCAAGAGACCCAGTACTTC; CDR3 protein: CASSLVFNQETQYF
D gene: NA; clone size: few; J gene: TRBJ2-7; V gene: TRBV12-3/TRBV12-4; CDR3 DNA: TGTGCCAGCAGTTTATTCTCGGGGTCCCACGAGCAGTACTTC; CDR3 protein: CASSLFSGSHEQYF
D gene: NA; clone size: NA; J gene: TRBJ1-1; V gene: TRBV21-1; CDR3 DNA: TGTGCCAGCAGCGGTGAAACTAGGGACCGTTTTCCCGCGGAGGGCACTGAAGCTTTCTTT; CDR3 protein: CASSGETRDRFPAEGTEAFF
D gene: NA; clone size: few; J gene: TRBJ1-2; V gene: TRBV5-6; CDR3 DNA: TGTGCCAGCAGCTACGACAGATCCAACTATGGCTACACCTTC; CDR3 protein: CASSYDRSNYGYTF
D gene: TRBD1; clone size: many; J gene: TRBJ1-1; V gene: TRBV7-9; CDR3 DNA: TGTGCCAGCAGCGAGGACAGGGTGGCTGAAGCTTTCTTT; CDR3 protein: CASSEDRVAEAFF
D gene: TRBD1; clone size: NA; J gene: TRBJ1-2; V gene: TRBV6-6; CDR3 DNA: TGTGCCAGCAGTCGGGGGACAGGGGACGGCTACACCTTC; CDR3 protein: CASSRGTGDGYTF
D gene: NA; clone size: NA; J gene: TRBJ1-1; V gene: TRBV7-9; CDR3 DNA: TGTGCCAGCAGCTTAGGGGGCGGCGCTTTCTTT; CDR3 protein: CASSLGGGAFF
D gene: NA; clone size: NA; J gene: TRBJ1-3; V gene: TRBV7-9; CDR3 DNA: TGTGCCAGCAGCTTGGGACCGGATCATTTGGAAAACACCATATATTTT; CDR3 protein: CASSLGPDHLENTIYF
D gene: NA; clone size: NA; J gene: TRBJ2-5; V gene: TRBV6-1; CDR3 DNA: TGTGCCAGCAGTTTGGACATTTGGGAGACCCAGTACTTC; CDR3 protein: CASSLDIWETQYF
D gene: NA; clone size: NA; J gene: TRBJ1-2; V gene: TRBV7-2; CDR3 DNA: TGTGCCCTCGTGGCAGGCCAATATGGCTACACCTTC; CDR3 protein: CALVAGQYGYTF
D gene: NA; clone size: few; J gene: TRBJ2-2; V gene: TRBV12-3/TRBV12-4; CDR3 DNA: TGTGCCAGCAGTTTGGGATGGACAGACTACACCGGGGAGCTGTTTTTT; CDR3 protein: CASSLGWTDYTGELFF
D gene: NA; clone size: NA; J gene: TRBJ2-7; V gene: TRBV5-1; CDR3 DNA: TGCGCCAGCAGCTCAGGGGAAATGTGGCAGAGCGAGCAGTACTTC; CDR3 protein: CASSSGEMWQSEQYF
D gene: TRBD1; clone size: NA; J gene: TRBJ2-3; V gene: TRBV5-1; CDR3 DNA: TGCGCCAGCAGCTTGTGGACAGGGGATGGGGATACGCAGTATTTT; CDR3 protein: CASSLWTGDGDTQYF
D gene: NA; clone size: few; J gene: TRBJ2-3; V gene: TRBV7-9; CDR3 DNA: TGTGCCAGCAGCTTTACCCAAGATACGCAGTATTTT; CDR3 protein: CASSFTQDTQYF
D gene: TRBD2; clone size: NA; J gene: TRBJ2-1; V gene: TRBV2; CDR3 DNA: TGTGCCAGCAGTGGTCTAGCGGCCAATGAGCAGTTCTTC; CDR3 protein: CASSGLAANEQFF
D gene: NA; clone size: NA; J gene: TRBJ1-5; V gene: TRBV6-2/TRBV6-3; CDR3 DNA: TGTGCCAGCGAAGAAACAGGCGTTAATCAGCCCCAGCATTTT; CDR3 protein: CASEETGVNQPQHF
D gene: NA; clone size: few; J gene: TRBJ2-7; V gene: TRBV7-9; CDR3 DNA: TGTGCCAGCAGTTCGGACAGTCACTACGAGCAGTACTTC; CDR3 protein: CASSSDSHYEQYF
D gene: NA; clone size: NA; J gene: TRBJ1-4; V gene: TRBV4-1; CDR3 DNA: TGCGCCAGCAGCCCGGGGGCTGGGCGTGAAAAACTGTTTTTT; CDR3 protein: CASSPGAGREKLFF
D gene: TRBD2; clone size: many; J gene: TRBJ2-5; V gene: TRBV20-1; CDR3 DNA: TGCAGTGCTAGAGAGCCTAGCGGCTTAGGCCAGTACTTC; CDR3 protein: CSAREPSGLGQYF
D gene: TRBD1; clone size: few; J gene: TRBJ2-7; V gene: TRBV18; CDR3 DNA: TGTGCCAGCTCACTCCTCCGGGACAGTCCCTACGAGCAGTACTTC; CDR3 protein: CASSLLRDSPYEQYF
D gene: NA; clone size: few; J gene: TRBJ2-1; V gene: TRBV5-1; CDR3 DNA: TGCGCCAGCAGCTTGGTAGGGAGCGGAGGGGGGAATGAGCAGTTCTTC; CDR3 protein: CASSLVGSGGGNEQFF
D gene: TRBD2; clone size: NA; J gene: TRBJ2-1; V gene: TRBV10-3; CDR3 DNA: TGTGCCATCAGTGACGGGGGGGTCTACAATGAGCAGTTCTTC; CDR3 protein: CAISDGGVYNEQFF
D gene: TRBD2; clone size: few; J gene: TRBJ2-2; V gene: TRBV5-5; CDR3 DNA: TGTGCCAGCAGCTTGGTGGCGGGAGGGCGCACCGGGGAGCTGTTTTTT; CDR3 protein: CASSLVAGGRTGELFF
D gene: TRBD1; clone size: few; J gene: TRBJ1-1; V gene: TRBV15; CDR3 DNA: TGTGCCACCAGCAGTTATACAGGGGTTAACACTGAAGCTTTCTTT; CDR3 protein: CATSSYTGVNTEAFF
D gene: TRBD2; clone size: NA; J gene: TRBJ2-7; V gene: TRBV7-8; CDR3 DNA: TGTGCCAGCAGGCTAGCGGGGCCCTACGAGCAGTACTTC; CDR3 protein: CASRLAGPYEQYF
D gene: TRBD2; clone size: NA; J gene: TRBJ2-2; V gene: TRBV28; CDR3 DNA: TGTGCCAGCAGCCCCTGGACTAGCGGGAGTGCCGGGGAGCTGTTTTTT; CDR3 protein: CASSPWTSGSAGELFF
D gene: TRBD2; clone size: NA; J gene: TRBJ2-2; V gene: TRBV12-3/TRBV12-4; CDR3 DNA: TGTGCCAGCAGTTTAAGGGCCCCCCTTTCGGGGCTAGCGGGGGGATCGAACACCGGGGAGCTGTTTTTT; CDR3 protein: CASSLRAPLSGLAGGSNTGELFF
D gene: NA; clone size: few; J gene: TRBJ2-7; V gene: TRBV6-5; CDR3 DNA: TGTGCCAGCAGTTATGGTATAGAGGGAGTTCCGTACTTC; CDR3 protein: CASSYGIEGVPYF
D gene: NA; clone size: few; J gene: TRBJ1-1; V gene: TRBV6-5; CDR3 DNA: TGTGCCAGCAGGGTAAGGGGATCCATGAACACTGAAGCTTTCTTT; CDR3 protein: CASRVRGSMNTEAFF
D gene: TRBD2; clone size: NA; J gene: TRBJ2-1; V gene: TRBV7-8; CDR3 DNA: TGTGCCAGCAGCTTAGCAGAGACTAGCGCTCACAATGAGCAGTTCTTC; CDR3 protein: CASSLAETSAHNEQFF
D gene: NA; clone size: NA; J gene: TRBJ2-7; V gene: TRBV5-1; CDR3 DNA: TGCGCCAGCAGCTTGGAATGGGGTTCCTACGAGCAGTACTTC; CDR3 protein: CASSLEWGSYEQYF
D gene: TRBD1; clone size: few; J gene: TRBJ2-2; V gene: TRBV12-3/TRBV12-4; CDR3 DNA: TGTGCCAGCAGTCCCGGGACAGGGTGGACCGGGGAGCTGTTTTTT; CDR3 protein: CASSPGTGWTGELFF
D gene: NA; clone size: few; J gene: TRBJ1-5; V gene: TRBV12-3/TRBV12-4; CDR3 DNA: TGTGCCAGCAGTTTTCGAGCTCAGCCCCAGCATTTT; CDR3 protein: CASSFRAQPQHF
D gene: NA; clone size: NA; J gene: TRBJ2-1; V gene: TRBV3-1; CDR3 DNA: TGTGCCAGCAGCCAAGGAAGGGTCTCCTACAATGAGCAGTTCTTC; CDR3 protein: CASSQGRVSYNEQFF
D gene: NA; clone size: NA; J gene: TRBJ2-1; V gene: TRBV7-2; CDR3 DNA: TGTGCCAGCAGCTCCACCTTACGCAATGAGCAGTTCTTC; CDR3 protein: CASSSTLRNEQFF
D gene: NA; clone size: NA; J gene: TRBJ2-2; V gene: TRBV24-1; CDR3 DNA: TGTGCCACCAGTGACCGTCTGCGGGTAGGGGAGCTGTTTTTT; CDR3 protein: CATSDRLRVGELFF
D gene: NA; clone size: few; J gene: TRBJ2-3; V gene: TRBV18; CDR3 DNA: TGTGCCAGCTCACCACGTACCAGCGTTAACACAGATACGCAGTATTTT; CDR3 protein: CASSPRTSVNTDTQYF
D gene: NA; clone size: NA; J gene: TRBJ2-3; V gene: TRBV20-1; CDR3 DNA: TGCAGTGCCATCTCCGCGCAGGCGGTCACAGATACGCAGTATTTT; CDR3 protein: CSAISAQAVTDTQYF
D gene: NA; clone size: NA; J gene: TRBJ2-7; V gene: TRBV7-8; CDR3 DNA: TGTGCCAGCAGCTTTCAGGGGGGGCGGTACGAGCAGTACTTC; CDR3 protein: CASSFQGGRYEQYF
D gene: NA; clone size: few; J gene: TRBJ2-5; V gene: TRBV18; CDR3 DNA: TGTGCCAGCTCACCACGAACGGTGGGAGAGACCCAGTACTTC; CDR3 protein: CASSPRTVGETQYF
D gene: TRBD1; clone size: few; J gene: TRBJ2-2; V gene: TRBV7-6; CDR3 DNA: TGTGCCAGCAGCTTGCAGGGACAGGGGGCCGCCGGGGAGCTGTTTTTT; CDR3 protein: CASSLQGQGAAGELFF
D gene: TRBD2; clone size: NA; J gene: TRBJ2-7; V gene: TRBV9; CDR3 DNA: TGTGCCAGCACCCGGGGAGGGACGGGAGGCTACGAGCAGTACTTC; CDR3 protein: CASTRGGTGGYEQYF
D gene: TRBD2; clone size: NA; J gene: TRBJ2-7; V gene: TRBV10-3; CDR3 DNA: TGTGCCATCAGCCCGGGACTAAATCCCTACGAGCAGTACTTC; CDR3 protein: CAISPGLNPYEQYF
D gene: TRBD2; clone size: NA; J gene: TRBJ2-1; V gene: TRBV7-2; CDR3 DNA: TGTGCCAGCAGCTTAGCAGCGGGAGGGCCAGATGAGCAGTTCTTC; CDR3 protein: CASSLAAGGPDEQFF
D gene: TRBD2; clone size: NA; J gene: TRBJ2-1; V gene: TRBV24-1; CDR3 DNA: TGTGCCACCAGTGATCCACAGCGGGAGTACTACAATGAGCAGTTCTTC; CDR3 protein: CATSDPQREYYNEQFF
D gene: TRBD2; clone size: NA; J gene: TRBJ2-5; V gene: TRBV7-8; CDR3 DNA: TGTGCCAGCAGCTTACGCCGATTAGCGGGAGGCCAAGAGACCCAGTACTTC; CDR3 protein: CASSLRRLAGGQETQYF